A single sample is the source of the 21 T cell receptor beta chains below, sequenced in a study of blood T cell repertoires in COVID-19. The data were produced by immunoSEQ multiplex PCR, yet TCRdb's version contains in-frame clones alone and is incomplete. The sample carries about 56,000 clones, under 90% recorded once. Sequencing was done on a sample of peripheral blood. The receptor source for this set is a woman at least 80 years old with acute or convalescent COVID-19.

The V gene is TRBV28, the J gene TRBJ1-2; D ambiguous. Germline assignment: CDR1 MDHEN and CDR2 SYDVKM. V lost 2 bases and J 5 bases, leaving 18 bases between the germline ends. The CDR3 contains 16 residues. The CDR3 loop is CASSLTRTSREYGYTF. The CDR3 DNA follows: TGTGCCAGCAGTTTAACGAGGACCTCAAGGGAGTATGGCTACACCTTC.

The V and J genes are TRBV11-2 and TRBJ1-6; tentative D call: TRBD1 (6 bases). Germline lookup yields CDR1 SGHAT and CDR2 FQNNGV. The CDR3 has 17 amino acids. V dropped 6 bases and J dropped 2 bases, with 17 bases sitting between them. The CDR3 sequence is CASSRTGLAAYNSPLHF. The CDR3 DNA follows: TGTGCCAGCAGTCGAACAGGGCTTGCAGCCTATAATTCACCCCTCCACTTT.

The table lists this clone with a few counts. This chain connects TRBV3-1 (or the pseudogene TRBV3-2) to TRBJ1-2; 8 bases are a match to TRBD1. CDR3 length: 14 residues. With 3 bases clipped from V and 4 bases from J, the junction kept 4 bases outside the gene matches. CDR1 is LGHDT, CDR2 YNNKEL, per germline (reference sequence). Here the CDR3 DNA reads TGTGCCAGCAGCCAGGGGACAGGATCCTATGGCTACACCTTC. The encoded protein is CASSQGTGSYGYTF.

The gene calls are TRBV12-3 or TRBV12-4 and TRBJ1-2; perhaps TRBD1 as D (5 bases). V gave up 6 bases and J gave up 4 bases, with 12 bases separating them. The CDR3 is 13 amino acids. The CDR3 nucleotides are TGTGCCAGCAGATCGGACATGTCCTATGGCTACACCTTC. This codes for CASRSDMSYGYTF.

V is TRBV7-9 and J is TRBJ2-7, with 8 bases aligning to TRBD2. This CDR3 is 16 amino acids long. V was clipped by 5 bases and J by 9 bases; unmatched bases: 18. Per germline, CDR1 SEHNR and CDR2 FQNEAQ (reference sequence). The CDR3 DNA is TGTGCCAGCAGCCCAACTCCCGGCGGGGGGTTTATCGCGCAGTACTTC. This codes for CASSPTPGGGFIAQYF.

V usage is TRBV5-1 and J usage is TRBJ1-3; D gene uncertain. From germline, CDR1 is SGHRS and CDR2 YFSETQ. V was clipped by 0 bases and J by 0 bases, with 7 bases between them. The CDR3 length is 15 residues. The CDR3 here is CASSLVGSSGNTIYF. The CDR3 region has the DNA TGCGCCAGCAGCTTGGTGGGGAGCTCTGGAAACACCATATATTTT.

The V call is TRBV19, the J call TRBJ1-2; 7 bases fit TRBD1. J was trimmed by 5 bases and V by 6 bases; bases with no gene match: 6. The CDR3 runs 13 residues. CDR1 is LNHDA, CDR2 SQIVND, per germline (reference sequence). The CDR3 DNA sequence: TGTGCCAGTAGGGCGGACAGGAGGTATGGCTACACCTTC. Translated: CASRADRRYGYTF.

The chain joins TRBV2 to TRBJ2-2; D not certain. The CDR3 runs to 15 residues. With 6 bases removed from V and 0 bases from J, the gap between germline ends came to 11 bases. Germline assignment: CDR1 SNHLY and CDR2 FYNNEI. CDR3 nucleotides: TGTGCCAGCAGAACGGAGAAAGCGAACACCGGGGAGCTGTTTTTT. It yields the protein CASRTEKANTGELFF.

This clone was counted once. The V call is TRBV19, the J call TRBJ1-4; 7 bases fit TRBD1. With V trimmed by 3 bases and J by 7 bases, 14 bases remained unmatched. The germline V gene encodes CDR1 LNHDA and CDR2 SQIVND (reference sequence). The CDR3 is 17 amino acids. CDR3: CASSIILSRGRGEKLFF. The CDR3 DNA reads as TGTGCCAGTAGTATTATTTTATCGAGGGGGCGCGGTGAAAAACTGTTTTTT.

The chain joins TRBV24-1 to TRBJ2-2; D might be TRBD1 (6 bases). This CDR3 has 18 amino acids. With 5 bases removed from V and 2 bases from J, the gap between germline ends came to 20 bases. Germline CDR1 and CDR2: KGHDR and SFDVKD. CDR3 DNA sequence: TGTGCCACCAGTGTCACATCCGTGGGGGCTACAAACACCGGGGAGCTGTTTTTT. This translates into CATSVTSVGATNTGELFF.

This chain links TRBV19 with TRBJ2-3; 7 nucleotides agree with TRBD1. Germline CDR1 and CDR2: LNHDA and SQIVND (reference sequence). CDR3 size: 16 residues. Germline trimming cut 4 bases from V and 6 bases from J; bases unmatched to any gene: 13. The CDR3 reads CASSRGQPPHQDTQYF. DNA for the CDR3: TGTGCCAGTAGTAGGGGACAGCCACCACATCAGGATACGCAGTATTTT.

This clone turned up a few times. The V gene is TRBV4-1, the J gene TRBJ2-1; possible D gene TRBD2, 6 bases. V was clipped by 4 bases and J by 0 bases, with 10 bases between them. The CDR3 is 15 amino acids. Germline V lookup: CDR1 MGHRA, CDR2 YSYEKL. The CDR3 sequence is CASSLAGGSYNEQFF. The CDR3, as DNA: TGCGCCAGCAGCCTGGCCGGGGGCTCCTACAATGAGCAGTTCTTC.

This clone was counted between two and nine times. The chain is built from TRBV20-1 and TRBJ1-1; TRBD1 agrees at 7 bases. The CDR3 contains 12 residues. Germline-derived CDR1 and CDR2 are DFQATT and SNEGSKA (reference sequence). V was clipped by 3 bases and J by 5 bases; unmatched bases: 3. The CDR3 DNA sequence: TGCAGTGCTAGTCACAGGGGTACTGAAGCTTTCTTT. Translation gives CSASHRGTEAFF.

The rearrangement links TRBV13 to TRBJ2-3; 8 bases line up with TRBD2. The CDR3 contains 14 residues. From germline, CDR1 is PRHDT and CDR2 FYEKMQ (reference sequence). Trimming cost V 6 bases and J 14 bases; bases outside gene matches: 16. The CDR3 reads CASRKAGDLSSVYF. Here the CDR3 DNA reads TGTGCCAGCAGGAAAGCGGGGGACCTTAGTTCGGTGTATTTT.

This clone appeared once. The CDR3 protein is CASSPRQGFGKAEAFF. The CDR3 nucleotides read TGTGCCAGCAGCCCGAGGCAGGGATTTGGTAAGGCTGAAGCTTTCTTT. V gene TRBV5-4 combines with J gene TRBJ1-1; D is perhaps TRBD1 (5 bases). This CDR3 comprises 16 residues. Germline V gene sequence: CDR1 SGHNT, CDR2 YYREEE (reference sequence). V lost 4 bases, J lost 6 bases, and 22 bases lay in between.

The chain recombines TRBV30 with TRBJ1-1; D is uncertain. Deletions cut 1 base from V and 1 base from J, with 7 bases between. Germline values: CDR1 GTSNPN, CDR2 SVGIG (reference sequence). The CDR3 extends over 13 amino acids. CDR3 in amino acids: CAWSGDKNTEAFF. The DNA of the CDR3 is TGTGCCTGGAGTGGTGACAAGAACACTGAAGCTTTCTTT.

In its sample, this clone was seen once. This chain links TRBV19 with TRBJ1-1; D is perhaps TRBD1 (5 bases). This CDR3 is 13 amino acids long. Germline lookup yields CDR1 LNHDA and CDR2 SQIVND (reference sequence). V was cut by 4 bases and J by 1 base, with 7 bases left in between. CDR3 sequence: CASSNQGNTEAFF. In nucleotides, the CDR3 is TGTGCCAGTAGTAACCAGGGGAACACTGAAGCTTTCTTT.

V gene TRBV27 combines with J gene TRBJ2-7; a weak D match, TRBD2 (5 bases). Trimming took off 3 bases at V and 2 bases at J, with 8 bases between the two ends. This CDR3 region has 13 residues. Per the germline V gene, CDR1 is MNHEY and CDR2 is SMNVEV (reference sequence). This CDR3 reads CASSFDGAYEQYF. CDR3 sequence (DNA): TGTGCCAGCAGTTTCGACGGGGCCTACGAGCAGTACTTC.

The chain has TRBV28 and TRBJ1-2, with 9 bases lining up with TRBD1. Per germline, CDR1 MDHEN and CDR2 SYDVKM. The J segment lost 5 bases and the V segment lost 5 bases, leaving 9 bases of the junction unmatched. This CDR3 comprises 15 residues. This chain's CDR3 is CASSTTGGSRYGYTF. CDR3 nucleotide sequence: TGTGCCAGCAGTACGACAGGGGGTAGTAGGTATGGCTACACCTTC.

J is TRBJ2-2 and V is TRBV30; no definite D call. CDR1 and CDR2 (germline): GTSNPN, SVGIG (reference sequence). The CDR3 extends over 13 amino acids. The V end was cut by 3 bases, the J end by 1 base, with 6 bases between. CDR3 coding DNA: TGTGCCTGGAGACAGAAGAACACCGGGGAGCTGTTTTTT. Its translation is CAWRQKNTGELFF. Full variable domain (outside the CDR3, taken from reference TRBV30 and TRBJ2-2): SQTIHQWPATLVQPVGSPLSLECTVEGTSNPNLYWYRQAAGRGLQLLFYSVGIGQISSEVPQNLSASRPQDRQFILSSKKLLLSDSGFYLCAWRQKNTGELFFGEGSRLTVL.

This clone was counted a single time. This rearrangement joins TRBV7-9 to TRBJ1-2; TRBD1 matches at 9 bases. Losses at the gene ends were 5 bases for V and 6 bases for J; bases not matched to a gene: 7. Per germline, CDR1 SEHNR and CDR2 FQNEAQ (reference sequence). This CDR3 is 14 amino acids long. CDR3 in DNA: TGTGCCAGCAGCATAAACCGGGACAGGGATGGCTACACCTTC. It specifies CASSINRDRDGYTF.